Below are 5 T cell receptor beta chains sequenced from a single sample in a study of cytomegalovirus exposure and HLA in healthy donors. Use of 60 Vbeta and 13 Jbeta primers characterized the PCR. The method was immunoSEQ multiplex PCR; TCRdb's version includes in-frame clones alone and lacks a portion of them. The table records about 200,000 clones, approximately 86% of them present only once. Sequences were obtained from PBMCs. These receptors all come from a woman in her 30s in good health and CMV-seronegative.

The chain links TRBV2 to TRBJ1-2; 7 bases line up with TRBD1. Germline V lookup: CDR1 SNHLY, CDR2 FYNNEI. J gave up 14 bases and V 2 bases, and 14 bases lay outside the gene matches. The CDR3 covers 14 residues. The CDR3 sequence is CASSEMVLEGARTF. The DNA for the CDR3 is TGTGCCAGCAGTGAAATGGTTCTGGAGGGGGCGAGAACCTTC.

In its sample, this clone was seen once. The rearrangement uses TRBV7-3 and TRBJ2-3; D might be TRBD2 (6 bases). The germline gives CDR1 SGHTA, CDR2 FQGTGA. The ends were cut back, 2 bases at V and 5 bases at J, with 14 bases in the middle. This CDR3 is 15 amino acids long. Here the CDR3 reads CASSLRAGVQDTQYF. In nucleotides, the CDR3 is TGTGCCAGCAGCTTACGAGCGGGTGTTCAAGATACGCAGTATTTT. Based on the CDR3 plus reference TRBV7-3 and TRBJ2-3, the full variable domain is GAGVSQTPSNKVTEKGKYVELRCDPISGHTALYWYRQSLGQGPEFLIYFQGTGAADDSGLPNDRFFAVRPEGSVSTLKIQRTERGDSAVYLCASSLRAGVQDTQYFGPGTRLTVL.

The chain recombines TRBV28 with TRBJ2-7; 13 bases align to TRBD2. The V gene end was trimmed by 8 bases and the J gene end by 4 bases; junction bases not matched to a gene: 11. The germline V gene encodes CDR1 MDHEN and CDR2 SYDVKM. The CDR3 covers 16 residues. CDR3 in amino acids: CASGPPGLAGRYEQYF. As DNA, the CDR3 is TGTGCCAGCGGACCACCGGGACTAGCGGGGCGGTACGAGCAGTACTTC.

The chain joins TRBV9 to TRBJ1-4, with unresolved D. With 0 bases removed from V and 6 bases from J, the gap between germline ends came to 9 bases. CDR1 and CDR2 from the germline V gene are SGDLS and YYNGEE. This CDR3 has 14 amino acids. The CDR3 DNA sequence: TGTGCCAGCAGCGTAGGACGCCTAGATGAAAAACTGTTTTTT. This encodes CASSVGRLDEKLFF.

The CDR3, as DNA: TGCGCCAGCCTAGGGGACAGGGGGCTCGGTGAGCAGTTCTTC. It yields the protein CASLGDRGLGEQFF. The V call is TRBV5-1, the J call TRBJ2-1, with 12 bases lining up with TRBD1. The CDR3 sequence is 14 residues long. V was clipped by 7 bases and J by 9 bases; unmatched bases: 8. Germline V lookup: CDR1 SGHRS, CDR2 YFSETQ.